This is a list of T cell receptor beta chains from one sample in a study of T cell clones after liver transplantation. Here immunoSEQ multiplex PCR was the method, and the copy in TCRdb shows in-frame clones only, minus some. The sample carries some 110,000 clones, around nine tenths recorded once. The starting material was CD4+ T cells from blood, obtained 12 months after liver transplant. Receptor source: a human patient who received a liver transplant. Some T cells may originate from the graft donor. The CDR3 runs from the conserved cysteine through the conserved F or W. Each record gives: D gene, V gene, clone size, J gene, CDR3 protein. The D gene is left open where the match is weak. The size entry is marked missing in some rows and otherwise reads once, few, many or a size class.

D gene: .; V gene: TRBV30; clone size: .; J gene: TRBJ2-1; CDR3 protein: CAWSSSPEGFWPRVYEQFF
D gene: .; V gene: TRBV5-4; clone size: .; J gene: TRBJ1-1; CDR3 protein: CASSLMNTEAFF
D gene: TRBD1; V gene: TRBV9; clone size: .; J gene: TRBJ2-3; CDR3 protein: CASSVEGQGKGTDTQYF
D gene: .; V gene: TRBV10-3; clone size: .; J gene: TRBJ2-1; CDR3 protein: CAISESEGPYNEQFF
D gene: .; V gene: TRBV5-1; clone size: .; J gene: TRBJ2-5; CDR3 protein: CASSLDGAETQYF
D gene: .; V gene: TRBV7-2; clone size: .; J gene: TRBJ1-3; CDR3 protein: CASTRQSSGNTIYF
D gene: TRBD1; V gene: TRBV18; clone size: once; J gene: TRBJ1-1; CDR3 protein: CASSLGQGLNTEAFF
D gene: .; V gene: TRBV2; clone size: .; J gene: TRBJ2-7; CDR3 protein: CASTHSAPRSYEQYF
D gene: .; V gene: TRBV7-9; clone size: once; J gene: TRBJ1-5; CDR3 protein: CASSYGGYSNQPQHF
D gene: .; V gene: TRBV19; clone size: .; J gene: TRBJ2-3; CDR3 protein: CASRAQLVGTQYF
D gene: TRBD1; V gene: TRBV7-9; clone size: .; J gene: TRBJ1-5; CDR3 protein: CASSLGTGVGQPQHF
D gene: TRBD1; V gene: TRBV6-5; clone size: .; J gene: TRBJ1-1; CDR3 protein: CASSRDRGYTEAFF
D gene: .; V gene: TRBV11-2; clone size: .; J gene: TRBJ2-7; CDR3 protein: CASSSPGTSYEQYF
D gene: .; V gene: TRBV5-1; clone size: .; J gene: TRBJ1-3; CDR3 protein: CASRPDAAGNTIYF
D gene: .; V gene: TRBV5-4; clone size: .; J gene: TRBJ1-2; CDR3 protein: CASSPSREPYGYTF
D gene: TRBD1; V gene: TRBV19; clone size: .; J gene: TRBJ2-3; CDR3 protein: CASSEGGQASTDTQYF